This TCR beta chain was sequenced during a study of T cell repertoires in cytomegalovirus infection. TCRdb passed the reads through MiXCR, listing each CDR3 protein once. Here the sample spans about 260,000 distinct CDR3 sequences, around 15% being singletons. Whole-study findings and limits: Predominance within the ex vivo response was attributable to HLA-C-restricted CMV-specific TCR beta clonotypes.

Many counts were recorded for this clonotype. Its specificity is not known. This CDR3 has 13 residues. From germline, CDR1 is SGHTA and CDR2 FQGNSA. Trimming left V 5 bases short and J 0 bases short, with 5 bases between. Material: PBMCs. The rearrangement joins TRBV7-2 to TRBJ2-1; D not resolved. The clonotype was recovered from a human donor in good health (CMV status not recorded). Some clones in this sample may be carry-over from other donors' samples. CDR3 coding DNA: TGTGCCAGCAGCGGTCGCTCCTACAATGAGCAGTTCTTC. The encoded protein is CASSGRSYNEQFF.